A single sample gave rise to the 25 T cell receptor beta chains below, sequenced in a study of T cells expressing NK-cell markers. From its re-call of the 5' RACE reads, TCRdb lists each CDR3 protein once, without DNA. The listing records approximately 150,000 distinct CDR3 sequences. The material sequenced was blood T cells: a sorted CD56 or NKG2C T cell subset, CD4+ or CD8+ T cells, or bulk PBMC T cells (not recorded which). These TCRs come from a woman aged 18 to 69 in good health.

This chain uses TRBV10-3 with TRBJ1-2; the D gene TCRdb calls, TRBD1, cannot be checked with no DNA. The CDR3 sequence is 12 residues long. From germline, CDR1 is ENHRY and CDR2 SYGVKD. The CDR3 loop is CAIRGQGGGYTF.

This chain links TRBV5-1 with TRBJ2-7; absent DNA, TCRdb's TRBD2 call cannot be checked. Germline V lookup: CDR1 SGHRS, CDR2 YFSETQ. The CDR3 has 15 residues. CDR3 protein: CASSAEGQSSYEQYF.

The chain combines TRBV20-1 with TRBJ2-3; the D call of TRBD2 rests on TCRdb alone, since no DNA is present to check it. The CDR3 runs 16 residues. Germline CDR1 DFQATT, CDR2 SNEGSKA (reference sequence). The CDR3 is CSASTAGTSSTDTQYF.

V usage is TRBV25-1 and J usage is TRBJ2-5; TCRdb reports TRBD1, a call that lacks DNA to check it against. This CDR3 comprises 14 residues. The V gene's germline CDR1 is MGHDK and CDR2 SYGVNS. The CDR3 spells CASSVRGLKETQYF.

The chain recombines TRBV18 with TRBJ1-1. Germline CDR1 and CDR2: KGHSH and LQKENI. This CDR3 is built from 12 residues. CDR3 sequence reads: CASSGPNTEAFF.

This chain links TRBV5-6 with TRBJ2-3; TCRdb proposes TRBD1, but this gene call is untestable without DNA. Per germline, CDR1 SGHDT and CDR2 YYEEEE. The CDR3 extends over 16 amino acids. CDR3 in amino acids: CASSLSGTGGQDTQYF.

The gene calls are TRBV5-1 and TRBJ2-7; TCRdb returns TRBD1, unconfirmable since there is no DNA. The CDR3 is 12 residues long. Germline CDR1 reads SGHRS; CDR2 reads YFSETQ. This CDR3 reads CASSLQGYEQYF.

The chain carries TRBV11-2 and TRBJ2-5; checking the TCRdb D call of TRBD2 is not possible without DNA. Germline values: CDR1 SGHAT, CDR2 FQNNGV. The CDR3 extends over 15 amino acids. This CDR3 reads CASSLVLQRGETQYF.

V and J are TRBV7-7 and TRBJ1-2; TCRdb reports TRBD1, a call that lacks DNA to check it against. From germline, CDR1 is SSHAT and CDR2 FNYEAQ (reference sequence). The CDR3 consists of 16 residues. The CDR3 region is CASSPDPGQGNYGYTF.

The chain recombines TRBV5-1 with TRBJ2-7; the TCRdb D gene call, TRBD2, has no DNA to confirm it. From germline, CDR1 is SGHRS and CDR2 YFSETQ. CDR3 size: 15 residues. The CDR3 loop is CASSLAAGMDYEQYF.

The CDR3 reads CASSAPGPPWVSTDTQYF. The chain joins TRBV28 to TRBJ2-3; TCRdb's D call of TRBD2 is untestable without DNA. The CDR3 consists of 18 residues. Germline CDR1 reads MDHEN; CDR2 reads SYDVKM.

The gene calls are TRBV28 and TRBJ2-7; the TCRdb D gene call, TRBD1, has no DNA to confirm it. The CDR3 runs 12 residues. In germline, CDR1 is MDHEN, CDR2 SYDVKM. The CDR3 is CASTLAPGEQYF.

The V and J genes are TRBV7-2 and TRBJ1-1; the D call of TRBD1 rests on TCRdb alone, since no DNA is present to check it. Germline-derived CDR1 and CDR2 are SGHTA and FQGNSA. The CDR3 is 15 residues long. CDR3 sequence: CASSSTGTRDTEAFF.

The chain combines TRBV28 with TRBJ2-5; TCRdb outputs TRBD1, but without DNA this stays unchecked. Germline lookup yields CDR1 MDHEN and CDR2 SYDVKM. This CDR3 region has 16 residues. CDR3 residues: CASTTLGAGNVETQYF.

The rearrangement joins TRBV27 to TRBJ1-5. Germline CDR1 is MNHEY and CDR2 is SMNVEV (reference sequence). This CDR3 comprises 15 residues. CDR3 residues: CASSLSLNSNQPQHF.

The V gene is TRBV4-2, the J gene TRBJ2-3; the TRBD2 assignment by TCRdb is unverifiable without DNA. The CDR3 has 17 residues. Germline V lookup: CDR1 LGHNA, CDR2 YNFKEQ. The chain's CDR3 is CASSQDLAGGSTDTQYF.

The V call is TRBV12-3 or TRBV12-4, the J call TRBJ2-1; as DNA is missing, the TRBD2 call by TCRdb cannot be tested. CDR3 size: 15 residues. The CDR3: CASSFNAGVSGEQFF.

The chain links TRBV28 to TRBJ2-6; the TCRdb call, TRBD1, lacks DNA for checking. The length of the CDR3 is 15 residues. Per the germline V gene, CDR1 is MDHEN and CDR2 is SYDVKM. This chain's CDR3 is CASSLPGPGANVLTF.

The chain employs TRBV7-3 and TRBJ2-5; TCRdb gives TRBD2 as the D gene, but with no DNA this cannot be confirmed. The V gene's germline CDR1 is SGHTA and CDR2 FQGTGA. The CDR3 is made up of 16 amino acids. CDR3 residues: CASSLVAGWGRETQYF.

The chain has TRBV28 and TRBJ2-7; TCRdb's D call, TRBD1, is unchecked because there is no DNA. Germline CDR1 is MDHEN and CDR2 is SYDVKM. There are 15 residues in the CDR3. The CDR3 here is CASKGGTGPTYEQYF.

The gene calls are TRBV5-1 and TRBJ2-1; TCRdb gives TRBD1 as the D gene, but with no DNA this cannot be confirmed. The CDR3 is 15 residues long. Germline values: CDR1 SGHRS, CDR2 YFSETQ. This chain's CDR3 is CASSSTSRDVNEQFF.

CDR3 region: CAISETLTGESAGYTF. This chain uses TRBV10-3 with TRBJ1-2; no DNA is available, so the TRBD1 call from TCRdb remains unchecked. Germline-derived CDR1 and CDR2 are ENHRY and SYGVKD. CDR3 length: 16 residues.

The chain has TRBV12-3 or TRBV12-4 and TRBJ2-1; TCRdb returns TRBD1, unconfirmable since there is no DNA. This CDR3 is 16 amino acids long. CDR3 amino acids: CASTPGSGRTYNEQFF.

The chain's CDR3 is CASSTDPGRSFMEAFF. The chain links TRBV5-1 to TRBJ1-1. The CDR3 covers 16 residues. Germline-derived CDR1 and CDR2 are SGHRS and YFSETQ.

The chain joins TRBV7-9 to TRBJ2-3. CDR3 length: 11 amino acids. Germline CDR1 is SEHNR and CDR2 is FQNEAQ (reference sequence). The CDR3 region is CASSPDDTQYF.